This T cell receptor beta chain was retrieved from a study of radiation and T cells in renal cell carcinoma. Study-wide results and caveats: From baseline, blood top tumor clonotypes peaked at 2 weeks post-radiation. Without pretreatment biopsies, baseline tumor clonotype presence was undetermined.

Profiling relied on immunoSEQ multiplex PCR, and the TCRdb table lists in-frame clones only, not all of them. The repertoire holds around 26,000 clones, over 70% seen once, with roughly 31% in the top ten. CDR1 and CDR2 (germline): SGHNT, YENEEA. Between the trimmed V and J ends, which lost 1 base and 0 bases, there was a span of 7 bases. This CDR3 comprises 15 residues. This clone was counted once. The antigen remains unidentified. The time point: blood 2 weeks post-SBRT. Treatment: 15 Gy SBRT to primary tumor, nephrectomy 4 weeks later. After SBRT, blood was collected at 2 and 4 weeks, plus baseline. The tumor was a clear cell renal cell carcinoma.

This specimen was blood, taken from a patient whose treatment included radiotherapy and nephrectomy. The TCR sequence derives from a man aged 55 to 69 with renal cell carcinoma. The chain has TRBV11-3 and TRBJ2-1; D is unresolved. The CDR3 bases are TGTGCCAGCAGCTTAGGAGGTTACTCCTACAATGAGCAGTTCTTC. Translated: CASSLGGYSYNEQFF.